What follows are 3 T cell receptor beta chains derived from one specimen sequenced in a study of shared clonotypes between healthy human individuals. The naive CD8 subset, CD45RO-negative cells positively selected for CCR7, excluded terminally differentiated effector memory CD45RA+ cells. Assay used: immunoSEQ multiplex PCR; TCRdb lists only in-frame clones, some missing. The sample contains around 580,000 clones, about 98% of which appear only once. The material sequenced was naive CD8+ T cells sorted from blood. The receptors were sampled from a man between 25 and 39 years old in good health.

The CDR3 here is CASSQQSGGGNEQFF. The DNA of the CDR3 is TGCGCCAGCAGCCAACAGAGCGGGGGTGGAAATGAGCAGTTCTTC. The chain is built from TRBV4-3 and TRBJ2-1, with TRBD2 identical over 8 bases. There are 15 residues in the CDR3. Germline CDR1 LGHNA, CDR2 YSLEER. Losses at the gene ends were 2 bases for V and 7 bases for J; bases not matched to a gene: 7.

Details on this clone: The sample contains more than one DNA sequence encoding this CDR3. CDR3 DNA: TGTGCCAGCAGCCCGGGGGGGCTTGACATTCAGTACTTC. Amino acids: CASSPGGLDIQYF. This chain uses TRBV9 with TRBJ2-4, with 8 positions matching TRBD2. Germline assignment: CDR1 SGDLS and CDR2 YYNGEE. The trim removed 4 bases at V and 8 bases at J, leaving 5 bases unmatched. The CDR3 has 13 amino acids.

V and J are TRBV27 and TRBJ2-7; tentatively, D is TRBD1 (6 bases). CDR1 is MNHEY and CDR2 is SMNVEV in the germline V gene (reference sequence). The CDR3 extends over 13 amino acids. The V end lost 6 bases, the J end lost 4 bases, and 13 bases lay between the germline ends. CDR3: CASSRGSEYEQYF. The CDR3 DNA is TGTGCCAGCAGCAGGGGTTCCGAATACGAGCAGTACTTC.